Following are 25 T cell receptor beta chains from one sample sequenced in a study of T cells in Graves' hyperthyroidism and ophthalmopathy. Amplification of TCR beta CDR3 regions was performed using RNA transcripts as template. When the TCR CDR3 underwent first-round RT-PCR, the HTBI primer set was used. Each CDR3 protein gets one entry after TCRdb re-called the multiplex PCR reads with MiXCR. The sample has about 500,000 distinct CDR3 sequences, around 15% seen once. What was sequenced was blood. The receptors shown here come from a woman aged 25 to 39 with Graves' ophthalmopathy.

The rearrangement links TRBV7-3 to TRBJ2-1, with D uncertain. Germline V lookup: CDR1 SGHTA, CDR2 FQGTGA. The CDR3 spans 13 residues. V gave up 3 bases and J gave up 9 bases, with 12 bases separating them. The CDR3 DNA reads TGTGCCAGCAGCTTGGTTTTATATAGTGAGCAGTTCTTC. It specifies CASSLVLYSEQFF.

Points on this clonotype: This may stem from a read error, because a much larger clone lies one nucleotide away. V is TRBV27 and J is TRBJ2-3, with D perhaps assigned TRBD1 or TRBD2 (5 bases each). This CDR3 is 13 amino acids long. The germline V gene encodes CDR1 MNHEY and CDR2 SMNVEV (reference sequence). The CDR3 region is CASSFPSTGTQYF. CDR3 bases: TGTGCCAGCAGTTTCCCTAGCACAGGTACGCAGTATTTT.

This clonotype was seen a few times. The gene calls are TRBV6-1 and TRBJ2-1; a weak D match, TRBD2 (5 bases). The germline V and J ends were trimmed by 5 bases and 6 bases, with 14 bases remaining between them. Germline V gene sequence: CDR1 MNHNS, CDR2 SASEGT. This CDR3 region has 14 residues. The CDR3 reads CASSFNGLANEQFF. The CDR3 coding sequence is TGTGCCAGCAGTTTCAACGGACTCGCCAATGAGCAGTTCTTC.

This clonotype was seen repeatedly, ten times or more. This sequence joins TRBV18 and TRBJ2-4, with 8 positions matching TRBD1. J gave up 6 bases and V 5 bases, and 3 bases lay outside the gene matches. Germline assignment: CDR1 KGHSH and CDR2 LQKENI. The CDR3 consists of 13 residues. The CDR3 loop reads CASSGQGGNIQYF. The CDR3 coding sequence is TGTGCCAGCTCAGGACAGGGTGGAAACATTCAGTACTTC.

This clonotype was counted between two and nine times. This chain connects TRBV20-1 to TRBJ1-5; D is ambiguous. Per the germline V gene, CDR1 is DFQATT and CDR2 is SNEGSKA (reference sequence). The CDR3 extends over 13 amino acids. V was cut by 3 bases and J by 5 bases, with 11 bases left in between. The CDR3 is CSASRLPDQPQHF. The CDR3 DNA sequence: TGCAGTGCTAGTAGACTCCCAGATCAGCCCCAGCATTTT.

This clonotype has only a few counts. The chain links TRBV2 to TRBJ1-2, with TRBD1 matching 9 bases. With V trimmed by 5 bases and J by 0 bases, 1 base remained unmatched. The CDR3 sequence is 14 residues long. Looked up from germline, CDR1 is SNHLY and CDR2 is FYNNEI. The DNA for the CDR3 is TGTGCCAGCAGTCGGACAGGGGCTAACTATGGCTACACCTTC. Protein: CASSRTGANYGYTF.

This clonotype was detected ten times or more. V usage is TRBV25-1 and J usage is TRBJ1-2; possibly TRBD1 for D (5 bases). V was shortened by 3 bases and J by 4 bases, with 21 bases between the two germline ends. The CDR3 sequence is 17 residues long. The V gene's germline CDR1 is MGHDK and CDR2 SYGVNS. CDR3 residues: CASSDGQGTWSVYGYTF. CDR3 bases: TGTGCCAGCAGTGACGGGCAGGGAACTTGGTCTGTCTATGGCTACACCTTC.

This clonotype was seen more than once but under ten times. The chain combines TRBV7-9 with TRBJ2-7, with D perhaps assigned TRBD1 or TRBD2 (5 bases each). Germline assignment: CDR1 SEHNR and CDR2 FQNEAQ (reference sequence). This CDR3 spans 14 amino acids. The V and J ends lost 7 bases and 2 bases respectively, with 15 bases between them. This chain's CDR3 is CASTGTEPTYEQYF. The DNA for the CDR3 is TGTGCCAGCACCGGGACGGAGCCTACCTACGAGCAGTACTTC.

This clonotype was detected ten times or more. The genes are TRBV6-1 and TRBJ2-7, with 11 bases fitting TRBD1. This CDR3 is 17 amino acids long. V lost 5 bases, J lost 0 bases, and 9 bases stayed unmatched. Germline CDR1 MNHNS, CDR2 SASEGT. CDR3 amino acids: CASSPSWDRGNSYEQYF. The CDR3 DNA reads TGTGCCAGCAGTCCCTCTTGGGACAGGGGGAACTCCTACGAGCAGTACTTC.

The chain recombines TRBV5-1 with TRBJ2-1; perhaps TRBD2 as D (6 bases). CDR1 is SGHRS, CDR2 YFSETQ, per germline. V was shortened by 1 base and J by 2 bases, with 16 bases between the two germline ends. This CDR3 is built from 17 residues. CDR3 nucleotide sequence: TGCGCCAGCAGCTTGAGGGTGGGGGGAGCCCCCTACAATGAGCAGTTCTTC. This sequence encodes CASSLRVGGAPYNEQFF.

The rearrangement uses TRBV20-1 and TRBJ2-2, with D maybe TRBD2 (7 bases). CDR1 is DFQATT and CDR2 is SNEGSKA in the germline V gene (reference sequence). The CDR3 has 14 amino acids. Trimming shortened V by 5 bases and J by 10 bases, and 20 bases separated the two germline ends. The CDR3 here is CSAGDPGGGVELFF. DNA for the CDR3: TGCAGTGCTGGGGACCCTGGGGGGGGCGTGGAGCTGTTTTTT.

This clonotype has ten or more counts. The V gene is TRBV18, the J gene TRBJ2-1; unclear D gene. Trimming shortened V by 6 bases and J by 2 bases, and 11 bases separated the two germline ends. In germline, CDR1 is KGHSH, CDR2 LQKENI. The CDR3 has 14 residues. In DNA, the CDR3 is TGTGCCAGCTCCGTCAGTGGGGCCTACAATGAGCAGTTCTTC. Its translation is CASSVSGAYNEQFF.

This clonotype was detected many times. V is TRBV29-1 and J is TRBJ2-2, with TRBD2 matching over 9 bases. J lost 5 bases, V lost 7 bases, and 5 bases had no gene match. The CDR3 totals 13 residues. CDR1 SQVTM and CDR2 ANQGSEA come from the germline V gene. CDR3 sequence reads: CSAGAGGTGELFF. CDR3 sequence (DNA): TGCAGCGCGGGGGCGGGAGGGACCGGGGAGCTGTTTTTT.

A note on this clonotype: A much larger clone lies a single base off, so this may be a read error. The V gene is TRBV7-8, the J gene TRBJ2-1; a weak D match, TRBD1 (5 bases). The J call may not be correct, given that the DNA end is closer to TRBJ2-7. The CDR3 covers 14 residues. Germline V lookup: CDR1 SGHVS, CDR2 FQNEAQ. CDR3 nucleotide sequence: TGTGCCAGCAGCTTTGGGGCGTCCAACAATGAGCAGTACTTC. As protein: CASSFGASNNEQYF.

This clonotype was detected a few times. V gene TRBV12-3 or TRBV12-4 combines with J gene TRBJ1-2, with D uncertain. V was pared by 6 bases and J by 8 bases, with 10 bases between. The CDR3 is made up of 11 amino acids. As DNA, the CDR3 is TGTGCCAGCAGCAAAGGAAACGGCTACACCTTC. Translation: CASSKGNGYTF.

This clonotype was counted at least ten times. The V gene is TRBV19, the J gene TRBJ2-7; 8 bases are a match to TRBD1. CDR1 and CDR2 (germline): LNHDA, SQIVND (reference sequence). Unmatched junction bases numbered 9, after V lost 3 bases and J lost 5 bases. This CDR3 has 15 amino acids. The DNA of the CDR3 is TGTGCCAGTAGTATTAGTCAGGACAGGGTCCACGAGCAGTACTTC. Residues: CASSISQDRVHEQYF.

This clonotype showed up many times. The chain employs TRBV7-9 and TRBJ2-2, with a tentative D call TRBD2 (5 bases). Germline assignment: CDR1 SEHNR and CDR2 FQNEAQ (reference sequence). Trimming removed 0 bases at V and 6 bases at J, with 8 bases between. The CDR3 is 14 amino acids. CDR3 amino acids: CASSLAEGSGELFF. CDR3 bases: TGTGCCAGCAGCTTAGCCGAGGGTTCCGGGGAGCTGTTTTTT.

This clonotype occurred a few times. The chain uses TRBV28 and TRBJ2-1; 10 bases map to TRBD2. Germline CDR1 is MDHEN and CDR2 is SYDVKM. CDR3 length equals 16 residues. V lost 1 base to trimming and J lost 5 bases; unmatched junction nucleotides: 5. CDR3: CASSLSGTSVDNEQFF. Here the CDR3 DNA reads TGTGCCAGCAGTTTATCCGGGACTAGCGTCGACAATGAGCAGTTCTTC.

This clonotype was seen at least ten times. The chain couples TRBV5-6 to TRBJ1-2; D gene uncertain. Germline V lookup: CDR1 SGHDT, CDR2 YYEEEE. The CDR3 has 14 residues. V shed 1 base and J shed 3 bases, with 10 bases lying between them. CDR3 loop: CASSLFGQDYGYTF. The CDR3 bases are TGTGCCAGCAGCTTGTTTGGGCAGGACTATGGCTACACCTTC.

This clonotype occurred many times. The rearrangement links TRBV7-2 to TRBJ2-7; D uncertain. Per germline, CDR1 SGHTA and CDR2 FQGNSA. The length of the CDR3 is 14 residues. Trimming took 1 base from V and 2 from J, leaving 9 bases between them. The DNA of the CDR3 is TGTGCCAGCAGCTTAGGACTCGCACCCTACGAGCAGTACTTC. It translates to CASSLGLAPYEQYF.

The chain uses TRBV11-2 and TRBJ2-2, with 7 bases lining up with TRBD1. The CDR3 is 16 residues long. Per germline, CDR1 SGHAT and CDR2 FQNNGV. Unmatched junction bases numbered 7, after V lost 5 bases and J lost 1 base. For the CDR3, the DNA is TGTGCCAGCAGCCCGAACCGGGACAGGAACACCGGGGAGCTGTTTTTT. Translated: CASSPNRDRNTGELFF.

This clonotype was counted at least ten times. The gene calls are TRBV28 and TRBJ2-1; a weak D match, TRBD2 (7 bases). The length of the CDR3 is 19 residues. Germline V gives CDR1 MDHEN, CDR2 SYDVKM. The ends were cut back, 3 bases at V and 0 bases at J, with 21 bases in the middle. This CDR3 reads CASSLPHPWGGVSYNEQFF. The CDR3 coding sequence is TGTGCCAGCAGTTTGCCCCACCCCTGGGGGGGCGTCTCCTACAATGAGCAGTTCTTC.

This clonotype was detected many times. The chain is built from TRBV20-1 and TRBJ1-6, with a possible D match to TRBD1 (5 bases). The CDR3 totals 17 residues. Deletions cut 6 bases from V and 1 base from J, with 19 bases between. Germline V gene sequence: CDR1 DFQATT, CDR2 SNEGSKA (reference sequence). This chain's CDR3 is CSAPAEGIESYNSPLHF. The CDR3 DNA sequence: TGCAGTGCCCCGGCGGAGGGGATTGAGTCCTATAATTCACCCCTCCACTTT.

The genes are TRBV27 and TRBJ1-6; no clear D. The CDR3 spans 18 residues. V lost 0 bases to trimming and J lost 4 bases, with 16 bases between them. CDR1 is MNHEY, CDR2 SMNVEV, per germline (reference sequence). This CDR3 reads CASSLSGKGLLYNSPLHF. The DNA for the CDR3 is TGTGCCAGCAGTTTATCCGGCAAAGGCCTACTTTATAATTCACCCCTCCACTTT.

The chain employs TRBV5-6 and TRBJ1-1, with 8 bases lining up with TRBD1. The V gene's germline CDR1 is SGHDT and CDR2 YYEEEE. Losses at the gene ends were 2 bases for V and 4 bases for J; bases not matched to a gene: 7. The CDR3 totals 15 residues. Written as DNA, the CDR3 is TGTGCCAGCAGCTTCTCGGGACAGGCACCCACTGAAGCTTTCTTT. This translates into CASSFSGQAPTEAFF.